This T cell receptor (beta chain) was recovered during a study of T-cell memory formation after mild COVID-19. Employing constant-segment primers, 5'RACE generated TCR alpha and TCR beta cDNA libraries bearing sample barcodes and UMIs. TCRdb reprocessed the 5' RACE reads with MiXCR, giving one entry per CDR3 protein. The data hold 240,000 or so distinct CDR3 sequences, with approximately 9% observed a single time. There are 12 residues in the CDR3. Trimming shortened V by 2 bases and J by 6 bases, and 5 bases separated the two germline ends. The V gene's germline CDR1 is SGHRS and CDR2 YFSETQ. The table lists this clonotype with many counts.

This chain connects TRBV5-1 to TRBJ2-2; no reliable D call. Sequenced sample: PBMCs or a T cell subset sorted from them (not recorded which). The TCR originated in a man between 18 and 35 years old who had mild COVID-19 (a few samples of this study predate the infection). Cell type and time point are not known. CDR3 region: CASSFGPGELFF. The CDR3 DNA sequence: TGCGCCAGCAGCTTTGGACCCGGGGAGCTGTTTTTT. The variable domain in full, completed from reference TRBV5-1 and TRBJ2-2, reads KAGVTQTPRYLIKTRGQQVTLSCSPISGHRSVSWYQQTPGQGLQFLFEYFSETQRNKGNFPGRFSGRQFSNSRSEMNVSTLELGDSALYLCASSFGPGELFFGEGSRLTVL.